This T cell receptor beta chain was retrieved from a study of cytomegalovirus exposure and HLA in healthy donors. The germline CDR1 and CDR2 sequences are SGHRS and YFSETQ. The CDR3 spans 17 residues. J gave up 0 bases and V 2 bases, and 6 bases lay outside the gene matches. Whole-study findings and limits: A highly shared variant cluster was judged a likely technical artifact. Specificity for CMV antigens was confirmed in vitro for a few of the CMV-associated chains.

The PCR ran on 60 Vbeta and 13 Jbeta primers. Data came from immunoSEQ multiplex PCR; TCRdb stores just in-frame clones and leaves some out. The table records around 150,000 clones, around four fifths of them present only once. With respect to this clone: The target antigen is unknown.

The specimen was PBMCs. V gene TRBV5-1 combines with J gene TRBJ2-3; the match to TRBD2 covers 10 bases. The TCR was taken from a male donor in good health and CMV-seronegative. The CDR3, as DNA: TGCGCCAGCAGCTTTACTAGCGGGGTTATTAGCACAGATACGCAGTATTTT. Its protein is CASSFTSGVISTDTQYF.